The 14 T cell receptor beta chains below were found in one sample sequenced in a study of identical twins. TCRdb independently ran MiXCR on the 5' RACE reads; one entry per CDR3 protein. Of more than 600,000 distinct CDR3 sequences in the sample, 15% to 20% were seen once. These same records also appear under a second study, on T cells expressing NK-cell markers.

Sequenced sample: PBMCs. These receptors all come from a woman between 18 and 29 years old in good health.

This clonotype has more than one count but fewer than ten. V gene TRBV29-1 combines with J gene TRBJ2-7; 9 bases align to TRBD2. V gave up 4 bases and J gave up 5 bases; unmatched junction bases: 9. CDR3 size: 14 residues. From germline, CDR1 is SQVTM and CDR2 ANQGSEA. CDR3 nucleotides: TGCAGCGTTGTGCCTAGCGGGAATCGCCACGAGCAGTACTTC. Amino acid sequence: CSVVPSGNRHEQYF.

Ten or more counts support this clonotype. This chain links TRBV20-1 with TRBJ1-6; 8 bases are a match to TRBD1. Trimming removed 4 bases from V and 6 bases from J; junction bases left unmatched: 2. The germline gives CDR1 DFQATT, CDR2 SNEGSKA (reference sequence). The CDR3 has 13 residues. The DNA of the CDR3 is TGCAGTGCTACGGGACAGGTTAATTCACCCCTCCACTTT. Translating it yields CSATGQVNSPLHF.

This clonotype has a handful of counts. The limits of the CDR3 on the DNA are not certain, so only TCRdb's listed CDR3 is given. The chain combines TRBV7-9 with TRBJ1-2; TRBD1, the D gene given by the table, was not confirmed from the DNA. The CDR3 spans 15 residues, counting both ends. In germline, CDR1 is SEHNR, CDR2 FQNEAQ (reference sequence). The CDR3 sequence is CATPLWQGPNYGYTF.

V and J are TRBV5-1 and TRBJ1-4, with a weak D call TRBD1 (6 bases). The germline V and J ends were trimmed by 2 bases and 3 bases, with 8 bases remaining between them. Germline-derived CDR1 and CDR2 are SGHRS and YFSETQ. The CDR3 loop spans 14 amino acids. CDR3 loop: CASSLQGANEKLFF. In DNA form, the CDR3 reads TGCGCCAGCAGCTTACAGGGTGCTAATGAAAAACTGTTTTTT.

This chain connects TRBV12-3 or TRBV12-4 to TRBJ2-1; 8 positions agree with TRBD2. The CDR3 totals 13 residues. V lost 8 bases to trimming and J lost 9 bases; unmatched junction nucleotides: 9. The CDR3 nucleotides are TGTGCCAGCGTCGGGAGGGCCGGGGGTGAGCAGTTCTTC. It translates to CASVGRAGGEQFF.

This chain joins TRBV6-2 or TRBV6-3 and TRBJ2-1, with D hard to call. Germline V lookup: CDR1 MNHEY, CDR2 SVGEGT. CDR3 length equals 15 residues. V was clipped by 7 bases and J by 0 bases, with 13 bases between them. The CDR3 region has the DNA TGTGCCAGCAAGGCCATCCCAACCTCCTACAATGAGCAGTTCTTC. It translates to CASKAIPTSYNEQFF.

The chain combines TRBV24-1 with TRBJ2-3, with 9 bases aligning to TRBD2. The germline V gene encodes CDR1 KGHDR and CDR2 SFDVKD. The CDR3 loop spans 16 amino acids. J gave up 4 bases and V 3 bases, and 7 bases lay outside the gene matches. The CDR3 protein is CATSDHSGGGADTQYF. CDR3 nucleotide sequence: TGTGCCACCAGTGATCATAGCGGGGGCGGGGCAGATACGCAGTATTTT.

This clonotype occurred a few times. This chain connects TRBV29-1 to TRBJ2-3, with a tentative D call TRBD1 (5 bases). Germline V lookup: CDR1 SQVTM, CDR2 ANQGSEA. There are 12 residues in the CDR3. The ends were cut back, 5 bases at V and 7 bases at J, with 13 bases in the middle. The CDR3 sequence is CSVPEQENTQYF. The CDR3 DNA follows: TGCAGCGTTCCTGAACAGGAAAATACGCAGTATTTT.

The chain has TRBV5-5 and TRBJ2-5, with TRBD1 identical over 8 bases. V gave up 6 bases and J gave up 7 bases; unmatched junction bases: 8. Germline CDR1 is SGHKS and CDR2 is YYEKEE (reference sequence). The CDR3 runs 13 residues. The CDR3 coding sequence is TGTGCCAGCATCGGGACAGGTGAAGCGACCCAGTACTTC. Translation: CASIGTGEATQYF.

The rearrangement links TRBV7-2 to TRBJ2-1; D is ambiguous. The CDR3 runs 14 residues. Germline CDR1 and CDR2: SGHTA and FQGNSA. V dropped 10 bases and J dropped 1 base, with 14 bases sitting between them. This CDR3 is CATDKLGSYNEQFF. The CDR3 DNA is TGTGCCACCGATAAGCTAGGGTCCTACAATGAGCAGTTCTTC.

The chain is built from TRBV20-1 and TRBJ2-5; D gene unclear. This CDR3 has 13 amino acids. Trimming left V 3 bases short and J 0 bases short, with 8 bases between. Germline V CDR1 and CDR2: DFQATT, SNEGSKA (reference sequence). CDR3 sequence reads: CSASDANQETQYF. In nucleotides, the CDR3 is TGCAGTGCTAGTGACGCCAACCAAGAGACCCAGTACTTC.

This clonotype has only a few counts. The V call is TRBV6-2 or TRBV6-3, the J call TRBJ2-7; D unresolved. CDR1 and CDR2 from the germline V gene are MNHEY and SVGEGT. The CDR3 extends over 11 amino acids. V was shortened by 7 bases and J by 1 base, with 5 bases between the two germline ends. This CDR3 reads CASTVSYEQYF. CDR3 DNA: TGTGCCAGCACCGTGTCCTACGAGCAGTACTTC.

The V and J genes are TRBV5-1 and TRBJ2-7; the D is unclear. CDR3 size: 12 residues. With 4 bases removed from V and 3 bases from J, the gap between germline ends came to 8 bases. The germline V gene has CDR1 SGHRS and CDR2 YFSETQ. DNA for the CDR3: TGCGCCAGCAGCGGACGTAACTACGAGCAGTACTTC. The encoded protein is CASSGRNYEQYF. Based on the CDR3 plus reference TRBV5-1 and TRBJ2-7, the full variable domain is KAGVTQTPRYLIKTRGQQVTLSCSPISGHRSVSWYQQTPGQGLQFLFEYFSETQRNKGNFPGRFSGRQFSNSRSEMNVSTLELGDSALYLCASSGRNYEQYFGPGTRLTVT.

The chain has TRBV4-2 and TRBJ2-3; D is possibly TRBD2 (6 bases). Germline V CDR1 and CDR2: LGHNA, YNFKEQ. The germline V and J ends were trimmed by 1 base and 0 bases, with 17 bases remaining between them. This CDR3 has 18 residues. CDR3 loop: CASSQVPASATSTDTQYF. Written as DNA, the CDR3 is TGTGCCAGCAGCCAAGTTCCGGCTAGCGCCACTAGCACAGATACGCAGTATTTT.